The entry below gives a single T cell receptor (beta chain) sequence along with its context. In the study's own analysis: Estimates of nucleated cell counts were drawn from the amplification of reference gene primers. The table came from immunoSEQ multiplex PCR; TCRdb's copy has only in-frame clones and leaves some out. V and J calls and clone size are copied from that table; D and trimming were computed from the DNA. The repertoire holds around 160,000 clones, around 86% seen once, with about 8.2% in the top ten. Germline assignment: CDR1 MNHEY and CDR2 SVGAGI. CDR3 length: 15 amino acids. J lost 2 bases, V lost 6 bases, and 6 bases had no gene match. The data originate from a study of blood T cell repertoires in COVID-19. At the level of the study: The samples span acute and convalescent COVID-19 from the United States, Italy and Spain. The cDNA or gDNA used as material had been derived from T cells, B-cell-depleted T cells, or PBMCs.

Source material: peripheral blood. This chain links TRBV6-5 with TRBJ1-5; TRBD1 aligns across 8 bases. The clonotype originates from a man aged 55 to 70 with acute or convalescent COVID-19. The CDR3 DNA is TGTGCCAGCAGCCCGGGACAGGTTCGCAATCAGCCCCAGCATTTT. Translating it yields CASSPGQVRNQPQHF.